This entry describes one T cell receptor (beta chain). In the source study's methods: Estimation of nucleated cell counts relied on the amplification of reference gene primers. Assay used: immunoSEQ multiplex PCR; TCRdb lists only in-frame clones, some missing. V and J calls and clone size come straight from that table; D and trimming were deduced from the DNA. The sample lists around 150,000 clones; 70% to 85% were seen once. The sample is drawn from a study of blood T cell repertoires in COVID-19. Overall study: The origin of the acute and convalescent COVID-19 samples was the United States, Italy and Spain. PBMCs, B-cell-depleted T cells, or T cells were the source of the cDNA or gDNA that made up the material.

The CDR3 covers 15 residues. V lost 6 bases, J lost 6 bases, and 7 bases stayed unmatched. Germline V gene data show CDR1 as MNHEY and CDR2 as SMNVEV (reference sequence). V gene TRBV27 combines with J gene TRBJ1-6; 8 positions agree with TRBD1. Sequenced: peripheral blood. This TCR derives from a woman older than 75 with acute or convalescent COVID-19. In DNA, the CDR3 is TGTGCCAGCAGCCCCGGACAGGGTCTTAATTCACCCCTCCACTTT. It codes for CASSPGQGLNSPLHF.